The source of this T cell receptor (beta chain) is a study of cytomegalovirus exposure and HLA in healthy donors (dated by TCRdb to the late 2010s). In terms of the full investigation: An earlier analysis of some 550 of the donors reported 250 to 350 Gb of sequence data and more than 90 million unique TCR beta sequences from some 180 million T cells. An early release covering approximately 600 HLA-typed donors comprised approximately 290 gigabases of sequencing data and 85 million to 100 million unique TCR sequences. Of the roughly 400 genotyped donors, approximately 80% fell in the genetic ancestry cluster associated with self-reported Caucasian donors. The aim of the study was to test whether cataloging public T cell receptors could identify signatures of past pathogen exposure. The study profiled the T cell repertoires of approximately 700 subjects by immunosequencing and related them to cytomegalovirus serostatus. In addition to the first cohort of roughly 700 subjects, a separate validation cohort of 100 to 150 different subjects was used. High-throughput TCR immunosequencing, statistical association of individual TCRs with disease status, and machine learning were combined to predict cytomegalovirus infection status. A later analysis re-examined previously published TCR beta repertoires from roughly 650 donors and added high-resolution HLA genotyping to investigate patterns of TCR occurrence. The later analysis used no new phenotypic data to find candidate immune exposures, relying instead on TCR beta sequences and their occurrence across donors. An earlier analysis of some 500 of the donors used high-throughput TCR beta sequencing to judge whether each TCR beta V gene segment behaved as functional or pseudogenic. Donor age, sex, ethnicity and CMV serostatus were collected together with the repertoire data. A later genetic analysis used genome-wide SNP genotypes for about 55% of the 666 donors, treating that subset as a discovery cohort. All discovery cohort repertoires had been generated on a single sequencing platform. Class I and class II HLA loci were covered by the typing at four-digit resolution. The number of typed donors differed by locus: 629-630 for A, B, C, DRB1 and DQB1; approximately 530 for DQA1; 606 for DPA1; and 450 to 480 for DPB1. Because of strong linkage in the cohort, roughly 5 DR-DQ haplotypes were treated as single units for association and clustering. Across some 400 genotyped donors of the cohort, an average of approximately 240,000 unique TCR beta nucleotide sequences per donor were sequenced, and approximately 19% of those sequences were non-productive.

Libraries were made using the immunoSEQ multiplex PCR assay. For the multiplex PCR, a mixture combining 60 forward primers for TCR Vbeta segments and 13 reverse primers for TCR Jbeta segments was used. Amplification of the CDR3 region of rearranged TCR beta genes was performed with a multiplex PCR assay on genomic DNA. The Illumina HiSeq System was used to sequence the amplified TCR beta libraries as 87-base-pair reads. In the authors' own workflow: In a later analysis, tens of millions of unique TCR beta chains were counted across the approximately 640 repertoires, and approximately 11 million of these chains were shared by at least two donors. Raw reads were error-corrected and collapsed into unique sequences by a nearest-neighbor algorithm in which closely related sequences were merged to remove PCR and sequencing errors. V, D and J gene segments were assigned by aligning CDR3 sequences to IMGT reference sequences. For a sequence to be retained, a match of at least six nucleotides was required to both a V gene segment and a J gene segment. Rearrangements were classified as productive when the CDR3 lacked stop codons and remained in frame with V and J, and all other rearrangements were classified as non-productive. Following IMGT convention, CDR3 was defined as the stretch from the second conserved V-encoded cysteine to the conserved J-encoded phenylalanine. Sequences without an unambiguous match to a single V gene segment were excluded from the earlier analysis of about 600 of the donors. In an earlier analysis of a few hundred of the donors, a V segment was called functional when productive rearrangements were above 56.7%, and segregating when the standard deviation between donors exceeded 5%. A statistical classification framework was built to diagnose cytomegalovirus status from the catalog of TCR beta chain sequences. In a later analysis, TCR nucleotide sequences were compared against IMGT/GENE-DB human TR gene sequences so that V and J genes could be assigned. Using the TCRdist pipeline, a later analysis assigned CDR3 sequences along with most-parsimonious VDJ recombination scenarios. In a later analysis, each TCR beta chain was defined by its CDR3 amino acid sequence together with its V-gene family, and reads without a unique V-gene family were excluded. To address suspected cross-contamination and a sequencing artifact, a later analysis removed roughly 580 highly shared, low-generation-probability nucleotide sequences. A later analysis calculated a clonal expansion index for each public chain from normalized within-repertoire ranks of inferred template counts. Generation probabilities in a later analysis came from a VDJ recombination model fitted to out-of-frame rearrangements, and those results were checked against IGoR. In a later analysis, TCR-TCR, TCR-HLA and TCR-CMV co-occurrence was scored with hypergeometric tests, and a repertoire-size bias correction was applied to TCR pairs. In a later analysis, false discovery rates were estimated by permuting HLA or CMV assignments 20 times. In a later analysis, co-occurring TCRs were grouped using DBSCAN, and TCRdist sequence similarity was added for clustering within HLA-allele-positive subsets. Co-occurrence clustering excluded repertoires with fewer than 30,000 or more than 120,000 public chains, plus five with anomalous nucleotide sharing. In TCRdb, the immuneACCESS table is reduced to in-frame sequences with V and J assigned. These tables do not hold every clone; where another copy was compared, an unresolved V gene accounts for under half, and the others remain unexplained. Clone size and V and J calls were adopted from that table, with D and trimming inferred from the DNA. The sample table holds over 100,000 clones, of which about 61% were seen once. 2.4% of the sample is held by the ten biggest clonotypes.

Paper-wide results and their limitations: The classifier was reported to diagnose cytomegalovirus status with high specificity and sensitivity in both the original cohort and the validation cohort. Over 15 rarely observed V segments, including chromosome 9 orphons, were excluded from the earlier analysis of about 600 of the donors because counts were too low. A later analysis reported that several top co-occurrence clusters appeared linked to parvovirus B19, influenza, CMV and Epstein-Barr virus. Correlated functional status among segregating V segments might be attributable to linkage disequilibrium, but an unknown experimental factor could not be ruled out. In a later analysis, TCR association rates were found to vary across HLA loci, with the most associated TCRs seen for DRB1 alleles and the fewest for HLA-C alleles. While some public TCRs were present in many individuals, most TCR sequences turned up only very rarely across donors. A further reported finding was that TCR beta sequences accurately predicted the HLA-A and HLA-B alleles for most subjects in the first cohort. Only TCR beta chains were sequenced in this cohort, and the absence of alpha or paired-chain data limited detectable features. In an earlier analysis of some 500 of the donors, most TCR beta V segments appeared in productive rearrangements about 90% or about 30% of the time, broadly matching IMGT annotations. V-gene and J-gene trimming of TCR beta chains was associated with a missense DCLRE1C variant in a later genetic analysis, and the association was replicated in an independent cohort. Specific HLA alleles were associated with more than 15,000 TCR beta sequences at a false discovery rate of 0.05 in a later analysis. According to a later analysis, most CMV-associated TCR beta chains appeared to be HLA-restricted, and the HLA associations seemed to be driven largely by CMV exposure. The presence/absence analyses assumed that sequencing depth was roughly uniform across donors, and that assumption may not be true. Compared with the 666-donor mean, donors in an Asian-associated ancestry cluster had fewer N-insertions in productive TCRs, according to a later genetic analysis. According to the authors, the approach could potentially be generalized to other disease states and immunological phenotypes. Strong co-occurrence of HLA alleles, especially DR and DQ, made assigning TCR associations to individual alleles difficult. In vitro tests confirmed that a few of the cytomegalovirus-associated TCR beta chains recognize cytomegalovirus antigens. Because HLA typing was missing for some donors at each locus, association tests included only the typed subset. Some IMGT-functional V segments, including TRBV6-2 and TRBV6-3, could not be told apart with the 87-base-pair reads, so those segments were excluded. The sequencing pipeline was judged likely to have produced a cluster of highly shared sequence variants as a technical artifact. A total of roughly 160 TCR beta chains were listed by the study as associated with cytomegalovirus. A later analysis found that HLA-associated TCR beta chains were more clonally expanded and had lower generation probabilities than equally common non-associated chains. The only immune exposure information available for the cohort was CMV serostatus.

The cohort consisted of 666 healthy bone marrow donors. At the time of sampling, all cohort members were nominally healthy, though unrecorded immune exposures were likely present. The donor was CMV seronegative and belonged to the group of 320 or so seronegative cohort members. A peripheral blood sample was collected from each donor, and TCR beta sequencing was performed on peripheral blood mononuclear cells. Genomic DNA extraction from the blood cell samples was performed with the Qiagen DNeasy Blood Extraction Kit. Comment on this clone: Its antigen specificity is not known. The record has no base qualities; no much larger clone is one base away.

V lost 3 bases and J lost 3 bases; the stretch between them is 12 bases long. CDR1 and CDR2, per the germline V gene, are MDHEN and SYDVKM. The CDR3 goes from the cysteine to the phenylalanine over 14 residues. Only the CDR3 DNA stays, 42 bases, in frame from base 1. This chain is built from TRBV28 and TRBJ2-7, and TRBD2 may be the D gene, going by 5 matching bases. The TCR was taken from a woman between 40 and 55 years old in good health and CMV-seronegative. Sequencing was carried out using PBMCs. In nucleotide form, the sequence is TGTGCCAGCAGTTTGCGTCTTGAGGGCTACGAGCAGTACTTC. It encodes CASSLRLEGYEQYF.